The 31 T cell receptor beta chains given below trace back to one sample, sequenced in a study of Graves' ophthalmopathy and Graves' hyperthyroidism. RNA transcripts provided the template for amplifying TCR beta CDR3 regions. The first round was an RT-PCR with HTBI primers, and the second round was a multiplex PCR. TCRdb processed the multiplex PCR reads anew with MiXCR; each CDR3 protein has one entry. This table holds about 16,000 distinct CDR3 sequences, about 43% found once. Sequences were obtained from peripheral blood. The receptors derive from a woman aged 40 to 49 with stable Graves' hyperthyroidism.

This clonotype was detected only once. This chain joins TRBV20-1 and TRBJ1-2, with D maybe TRBD1 (5 bases). Trimming stripped 3 bases from V and 7 bases from J, with 12 bases between. Looked up from germline, CDR1 is DFQATT and CDR2 is SNEGSKA (reference sequence). This CDR3 is built from 12 residues. The CDR3 DNA is TGCAGTGCTAGTCTGACCGACAGTGGCTACACCTTC. It codes for CSASLTDSGYTF.

This clonotype was seen repeatedly, ten times or more. The V and J genes are TRBV6-2 or TRBV6-3 and TRBJ2-7, with 7 bases matching TRBD1. The CDR3 totals 15 residues. The germline V gene encodes CDR1 MNHEY and CDR2 SVGEGT. Trimming took 4 bases from V and 6 from J; bases not matched to a gene: 12. CDR3 loop: CASSSPRRGQSEQYF. CDR3 coding DNA: TGTGCCAGCAGTTCCCCTCGACGGGGACAGTCCGAGCAGTACTTC.

The V call is TRBV6-5, the J call TRBJ2-2; a possible D gene is TRBD2 (6 bases). The CDR3 has 17 amino acids. With 0 bases removed from V and 2 bases from J, the gap between germline ends came to 13 bases. Germline V gene lookup returns CDR1 MNHEY and CDR2 SVGAGI. The CDR3: CASSYSGRPGNTGELFF. In DNA form, the CDR3 reads TGTGCCAGCAGTTACTCCGGGAGACCTGGAAACACCGGGGAGCTGTTTTTT.

In this sample, this clonotype turned up many times. The genes are TRBV11-1 and TRBJ2-7, with no clear D. Per the germline V gene, CDR1 is SGHAT and CDR2 is FQDESV (reference sequence). The CDR3 is 12 amino acids. V shed 1 base and J shed 2 bases, with 3 bases lying between them. This CDR3 reads CASSLEAYEQYF. The CDR3 nucleotides read TGTGCCAGCAGCTTAGAGGCCTACGAGCAGTACTTC.

To note about this clonotype: Germline and junction disagree at one end, which may indicate a read error. This chain links TRBV10-3 with TRBJ2-2; D perhaps matches TRBD1 (6 bases). The V gene's germline CDR1 is ENHRY and CDR2 SYGVKD. The CDR3 length is 14 residues. In DNA form, the CDR3 reads TGTGTCATCAACAGGGTCGACGACACTGGGGAGCTGTTTTTT. Translated: CVINRVDDTGELFF.

For this clonotype: At one of its ends the junction is not consistent with the germline gene, which may arise from a read error. The chain recombines TRBV7-9 with TRBJ2-7; no clear D gene. CDR1 is SEHNR, CDR2 FQNEAQ, per germline (reference sequence). The CDR3 runs to 13 residues. This CDR3 is CASSLAFSHEQCF. CDR3 DNA sequence: TGTGCCAGCAGCTTAGCTTTCAGCCACGAGCAGTGCTTC.

Many counts were recorded for this clonotype. This chain connects TRBV19 to TRBJ1-3; D is uncertain. CDR1 and CDR2 (germline): LNHDA, SQIVND (reference sequence). V was pared by 7 bases and J by 0 bases, with 16 bases between. CDR3 length: 16 amino acids. This CDR3 reads CASNMALSSSGNTIYF. DNA of the CDR3: TGTGCCAGTAATATGGCTCTGTCGAGCTCTGGAAACACCATATATTTT.

This clonotype was counted at least ten times. The J gene is TRBJ1-6, the V gene TRBV20-1; D gene unclear. V was trimmed by 1 base and J by 0 bases, leaving 10 bases between them. CDR1 and CDR2 (germline): DFQATT, SNEGSKA (reference sequence). This CDR3 spans 16 amino acids. The CDR3, as DNA: TGCAGTGCTAGAGGGACCCAATCCTCCTATAATTCACCCCTCCACTTT. The encoded protein is CSARGTQSSYNSPLHF.

This clonotype came up a few times. This chain's CDR3 is CASSQEGQGRDGYTF. The CDR3 DNA is TGCGCCAGCAGCCAAGAAGGGCAGGGGAGGGATGGCTACACCTTC. The chain joins TRBV4-3 to TRBJ1-2; a possible D gene is TRBD1 (6 bases). V lost 0 bases and J 6 bases, leaving 14 bases between the germline ends. The CDR3 sequence is 15 residues long. Germline CDR1 and CDR2: LGHNA and YSLEER.

This clonotype was seen at least ten times. This chain connects TRBV2 to TRBJ2-3; D gene ambiguous. The length of the CDR3 is 13 residues. Germline V CDR1 and CDR2: SNHLY, FYNNEI. The V and J ends lost 1 base and 14 bases respectively, with 16 bases between them. CDR3: CASSEDARFPPYF. The DNA of the CDR3 is TGTGCCAGCAGTGAAGACGCCCGTTTTCCCCCGTATTTT.

This clonotype qualifies as medium-sized. The chain employs TRBV10-3 and TRBJ2-7; TRBD2 matches at 14 bases. This CDR3 is built from 16 residues. Per the germline V gene, CDR1 is ENHRY and CDR2 is SYGVKD. J gave up 6 bases and V 3 bases, and 7 bases lay outside the gene matches. The CDR3 loop reads CAISETGTSGSSEQYF. As DNA, the CDR3 is TGTGCCATCAGTGAAACCGGGACTAGCGGGAGCAGCGAGCAGTACTTC.

This clonotype is termed medium-sized. The genes are TRBV19 and TRBJ1-6; D uncertain. Germline V CDR1 and CDR2: LNHDA, SQIVND (reference sequence). The CDR3 sequence is 12 residues long. With 6 bases removed from V and 8 bases from J, the gap between germline ends came to 8 bases. In nucleotides, the CDR3 is TGTGCCAGTAGCCAACAGCATTCACCCCTCCACTTT. This codes for CASSQQHSPLHF.

Ten or more counts support this clonotype. V usage is TRBV7-9 and J usage is TRBJ2-3, with a tentative D call TRBD2 (5 bases). V was cut by 3 bases and J by 3 bases, with 10 bases left in between. Germline CDR1 is SEHNR and CDR2 is FQNEAQ (reference sequence). The CDR3 is made up of 14 amino acids. DNA for the CDR3: TGTGCCAGCAGCTTCGCGGGCGGTACAGATACGCAGTATTTT. Translating it yields CASSFAGGTDTQYF.

This clonotype occurred many times. The chain has TRBV20-1 and TRBJ2-3; TRBD2 matches 8 bases. There are 14 residues in the CDR3. CDR1 and CDR2 from the germline V gene are DFQATT and SNEGSKA (reference sequence). The trim removed 6 bases at V and 5 bases at J, leaving 10 bases unmatched. In DNA, the CDR3 is TGCAGTGCGCAAAAAGCGGGAGCGGGAGATACGCAGTATTTT. Amino acid sequence: CSAQKAGAGDTQYF.

The chain has TRBV19 and TRBJ1-5; D possibly corresponds to TRBD1 (6 bases). CDR3 length equals 14 residues. Germline-derived CDR1 and CDR2 are LNHDA and SQIVND (reference sequence). V lost 5 bases and J 8 bases, leaving 16 bases between the germline ends. In DNA, the CDR3 is TGTGCCAGTAGTCCGGGGGGCGCTGGGAAGCCCCAGCATTTT. Translation gives CASSPGGAGKPQHF.

The chain couples TRBV28 to TRBJ1-2; unclear D gene. The germline V gene has CDR1 MDHEN and CDR2 SYDVKM. V lost 5 bases and J lost 7, with 8 bases in between. This CDR3 is 11 amino acids long. Here the CDR3 DNA reads TGTGCCAGCAGTGCCCTAGGTGGCTACACCTTC. It yields the protein CASSALGGYTF.

CDR3 residues: CSVHSGTVNERLFF. The CDR3 DNA reads as TGCAGCGTACATTCCGGGACAGTTAATGAAAGGCTGTTTTTT. The chain carries TRBV29-1 and TRBJ1-4, with 7 nucleotides matching TRBD1. The CDR3 has 14 amino acids. Germline V gives CDR1 SQVTM, CDR2 ANQGSEA. V was clipped by 6 bases and J by 14 bases; unmatched bases: 18.

This clonotype was seen a few times. CDR3 nucleotides: TGTGCCAGCAGAAGGACTAGCGGCAACTACAATGAGCAGTTCTTC. This translates into CASRRTSGNYNEQFF. The chain employs TRBV28 and TRBJ2-1; TRBD2 matches 10 bases. CDR3 length: 15 amino acids. The germline V gene has CDR1 MDHEN and CDR2 SYDVKM. With V trimmed by 6 bases and J by 3 bases, 5 bases remained unmatched.

The CDR3 here is CASSLMVGRDGTDTQYF. In nucleotides, the CDR3 is TGTGCCAGCAGCTTGATGGTAGGGAGAGATGGCACAGATACGCAGTATTTT. The chain is built from TRBV11-2 and TRBJ2-3; D possibly corresponds to TRBD2 (5 bases). V was shortened by 3 bases and J by 1 base, with 17 bases between the two germline ends. The CDR3 sequence is 17 residues long. The germline gives CDR1 SGHAT, CDR2 FQNNGV.

The table lists this clonotype with many counts. The J gene is TRBJ2-5, the V gene TRBV5-1, with 8 bases aligning to TRBD1. Germline CDR1 and CDR2: SGHRS and YFSETQ. The trim removed 0 bases at V and 9 bases at J, leaving 4 bases unmatched. This CDR3 comprises 13 residues. In nucleotides, the CDR3 is TGCGCCAGCAGCTTGGATCCGACAGGGGCCCAGTACTTC. Translation: CASSLDPTGAQYF. The variable domain in full, completed from reference TRBV5-1 and TRBJ2-5, reads KAGVTQTPRYLIKTRGQQVTLSCSPISGHRSVSWYQQTPGQGLQFLFEYFSETQRNKGNFPGRFSGRQFSNSRSEMNVSTLELGDSALYLCASSLDPTGAQYFGPGTRLLVL.

The chain combines TRBV20-1 with TRBJ2-7; D gene uncertain. Trimming took off 0 bases at V and 2 bases at J, with 14 bases between the two ends. Per the germline V gene, CDR1 is DFQATT and CDR2 is SNEGSKA (reference sequence). This CDR3 region has 15 residues. In DNA form, the CDR3 reads TGCAGTGCTAGAGACCCATTCTTGCTAGCCTACGAGCAGTACTTC. It encodes CSARDPFLLAYEQYF.

The chain links TRBV2 to TRBJ2-1, with D tentatively TRBD1 (5 bases). Trimming stripped 0 bases from V and 9 bases from J, with 12 bases between. The CDR3 loop spans 14 amino acids. Germline CDR1 is SNHLY and CDR2 is FYNNEI. The CDR3 sequence: CASSEARQGSEQFF. In DNA, the CDR3 is TGTGCCAGCAGTGAAGCCCGGCAGGGATCTGAGCAGTTCTTC.

The V call is TRBV4-3, the J call TRBJ1-5, with TRBD1 identical over 8 bases. The V gene's germline CDR1 is LGHNA and CDR2 YSLEER. V lost 0 bases to trimming and J lost 5 bases; unmatched junction nucleotides: 6. The CDR3 runs to 16 residues. This chain's CDR3 is CASSQDAGQGYQPQHF. As DNA, the CDR3 is TGCGCCAGCAGCCAAGATGCCGGACAGGGCTATCAGCCCCAGCATTTT.

The V call is TRBV10-3, the J call TRBJ1-5; 7 bases are shared with TRBD1. With 10 bases clipped from V and 4 bases from J, the junction kept 16 bases outside the gene matches. The CDR3 is made up of 16 amino acids. Germline V CDR1 and CDR2: ENHRY, SYGVKD. This CDR3 is CASSQSQGNLNQPQHF. In nucleotides, the CDR3 is TGTGCCAGCAGCCAGTCACAGGGGAATTTAAATCAGCCCCAGCATTTT.

This clonotype was recorded many times. The chain recombines TRBV9 with TRBJ2-7; D is possibly TRBD2 (6 bases). V was pared by 5 bases and J by 7 bases, with 16 bases between. The CDR3 extends over 13 amino acids. CDR1 SGDLS and CDR2 YYNGEE come from the germline V gene. CDR3 loop: CASSGDQGGEQYF. The CDR3 nucleotides read TGTGCCAGCAGTGGAGATCAGGGAGGAGAGCAGTACTTC.

This clonotype was seen ten or more times. V is TRBV19 and J is TRBJ2-3; no reliable D call. Germline lookup yields CDR1 LNHDA and CDR2 SQIVND (reference sequence). The CDR3 covers 15 residues. Trimming shortened V by 4 bases and J by 7 bases, and 18 bases separated the two germline ends. The CDR3 protein is CASSRSRTPKNTQYF. In DNA form, the CDR3 reads TGTGCCAGTAGTAGATCCCGGACGCCGAAAAATACGCAGTATTTT.

This clonotype came up many times. V is TRBV6-5 and J is TRBJ1-6; possible D gene TRBD1, 5 bases. With 0 bases removed from V and 7 bases from J, the gap between germline ends came to 10 bases. Per the germline V gene, CDR1 is MNHEY and CDR2 is SVGAGI. There are 15 residues in the CDR3. CDR3 bases: TGTGCCAGCAGTTACTCCAGGGACGTGAATTCACCCCTCCACTTT. Translating it yields CASSYSRDVNSPLHF.

The gene calls are TRBV20-1 and TRBJ2-5, with unresolved D. CDR1 and CDR2 (germline): DFQATT, SNEGSKA (reference sequence). V lost 7 bases and J 0 bases, leaving 6 bases between the germline ends. CDR3 length equals 11 residues. CDR3 DNA sequence: TGCAGTGGGCAAGACCAAGAGACCCAGTACTTC. This sequence encodes CSGQDQETQYF.

The chain combines TRBV20-1 with TRBJ1-6; D gene uncertain. This CDR3 is 15 amino acids long. The germline V and J ends were trimmed by 4 bases and 3 bases, with 13 bases remaining between them. Germline loops: CDR1 DFQATT, CDR2 SNEGSKA (reference sequence). CDR3 sequence (DNA): TGCAGTGCTACCTCGGGCCTCGTCTATAATTCACCCCTCCACTTT. It translates to CSATSGLVYNSPLHF.

Concerning this clonotype itself: A read error is likely, as this CDR3 ends without the conserved phenylalanine or tryptophan. The gene calls are TRBV7-2 and TRBJ1-2; tentative D call: TRBD1 (6 bases). V was pared by 9 bases and J by 8 bases, with 13 bases between. This CDR3 has 11 residues. Germline V lookup: CDR1 SGHTA, CDR2 FQGNSA. CDR3 loop: CASSPGQGYTL. CDR3 DNA: TGTGCCAGTAGCCCCGGACAGGGCTACACCCTC.

The V gene is TRBV9, the J gene TRBJ1-2; D is unclear. CDR1 is SGDLS and CDR2 is YYNGEE in the germline V gene. V dropped 3 bases and J dropped 13 bases, with 25 bases sitting between them. The CDR3 extends over 15 amino acids. CDR3 amino acids: CASSGLGRAGASVTF. DNA for the CDR3: TGTGCCAGCAGCGGCCTCGGTCGGGCAGGCGCCTCGGTCACCTTC. Variable domain in full (rest from reference TRBV9 and TRBJ1-2): DSGVTQTPKHLITATGQRVTLRCSPRSGDLSVYWYQQSLDQGLQFLIQYYNGEERAKGNILERFSAQQFPDLHSELNLSSLELGDSALYFCASSGLGRAGASVTFGSGTRLTVV.